One sample yielded the 26 T cell receptor beta chains listed below, sequenced in a study of preoperative IRX-2 immunotherapy in early breast cancer. As for treatment: preoperative locoregional IRX-2 cytokine immunotherapy. Data came from immunoSEQ multiplex PCR; TCRdb stores just in-frame clones and leaves some out. Counted here are more than 10,000 clones, roughly 88% occurring once; the ten biggest clones make up more than 25%. Sampling was done from a patient treated with IRX-2 immunotherapy. The receptors were sampled from a human donor with breast cancer.

The rearrangement joins TRBV19 to TRBJ1-6, with D possibly being TRBD1 (5 bases). CDR1 is LNHDA and CDR2 is SQIVND in the germline V gene (reference sequence). Deletions cut 8 bases from V and 0 bases from J, with 14 bases between. The CDR3 consists of 16 residues. The CDR3 reads CASGRGMGSYNSPLHF. In DNA, the CDR3 is TGTGCCAGTGGGAGGGGAATGGGCTCCTATAATTCACCCCTCCACTTT. Combining the CDR3 with reference TRBV19 and TRBJ1-6 gives the whole variable domain DGGITQSPKYLFRKEGQNVTLSCEQNLNHDAMYWYRQDPGQGLRLIYYSQIVNDFQKGDIAEGYSVSREKKESFPLTVTSAQKNPTAFYLCASGRGMGSYNSPLHFGNGTRLTVT.

The chain has TRBV29-1 and TRBJ1-1; TRBD1 might be the D (6 bases). Trimming cost V 7 bases and J 6 bases, with 18 bases left between them. CDR1 SQVTM and CDR2 ANQGSEA come from the germline V gene. This CDR3 region has 13 residues. CDR3 in DNA: TGCAGCGCCCAAAGGGACAAAGCTCCTGAAGCTTTCTTT. Translation gives CSAQRDKAPEAFF.

This chain links TRBV18 with TRBJ1-5; D gene ambiguous. The CDR3 contains 15 residues. Trimming cost V 3 bases and J 4 bases, with 13 bases left between them. Germline CDR1 is KGHSH and CDR2 is LQKENI. CDR3 loop: CASSPLRVQNQPQHF. CDR3 in DNA: TGTGCCAGCTCACCGCTTAGGGTTCAGAATCAGCCCCAGCATTTT.

The V call is TRBV29-1, the J call TRBJ2-7; a weak D match, TRBD2 (7 bases). V gave up 5 bases and J gave up 4 bases, with 15 bases separating them. CDR1 SQVTM and CDR2 ANQGSEA come from the germline V gene. The CDR3 is 13 amino acids. CDR3 coding DNA: TGCAGCGTTCGAATAGGGGGGGCTTACGAGCAGTACTTC. It encodes CSVRIGGAYEQYF.

This rearrangement joins TRBV4-1 to TRBJ1-3, with D unclear. This CDR3 spans 16 amino acids. Germline-derived CDR1 and CDR2 are MGHRA and YSYEKL. V was pared by 0 bases and J by 4 bases, with 13 bases between. The CDR3 loop is CASSQDPQAVGNTIYF. The CDR3 region has the DNA TGCGCCAGCAGCCAAGATCCGCAGGCGGTGGGAAACACCATATATTTT.

The chain couples TRBV10-3 to TRBJ1-1; 7 nucleotides align to TRBD1. Germline V gives CDR1 ENHRY, CDR2 SYGVKD. Germline trimming cut 8 bases from V and 1 base from J; bases unmatched to any gene: 4. This CDR3 comprises 13 residues. The CDR3 here is CAIQTGTNTEAFF. The CDR3 DNA reads TGTGCCATCCAGACAGGGACGAACACTGAAGCTTTCTTT.

The V gene is TRBV4-1, the J gene TRBJ2-7; 10 positions agree with TRBD1. This CDR3 is 16 amino acids long. Germline V CDR1 and CDR2: MGHRA, YSYEKL. The V and J ends lost 0 bases and 3 bases, in that order; junction bases with no gene match: 5. DNA for the CDR3: TGCGCCAGCAGCCAAGATTGGGGACAGGGGCACTACGAGCAGTACGTC. Protein: CASSQDWGQGHYEQYV.

The V and J genes are TRBV7-9 and TRBJ1-2, with 9 bases fitting TRBD1. Germline V gives CDR1 SEHNR, CDR2 FQNEAQ (reference sequence). The V gene end was trimmed by 6 bases and the J gene end by 7 bases; junction bases not matched to a gene: 12. The CDR3 loop spans 15 amino acids. This CDR3 is CASRQVPGQGVGYTF. CDR3 bases: TGTGCCAGCAGGCAAGTCCCGGGACAGGGTGTTGGCTACACCTTC.

V usage is TRBV5-4 and J usage is TRBJ2-3, with 11 bases identical to TRBD2. The CDR3 contains 19 residues. Germline lookup yields CDR1 SGHNT and CDR2 YYREEE (reference sequence). Trimming took 2 bases from V and 0 from J; bases not matched to a gene: 11. The CDR3 DNA reads TGTGCCAGCAGCTTTCTGTCTGGGACTAGCGGATTAAGCACAGATACGCAGTATTTT. Translating gives CASSFLSGTSGLSTDTQYF.

The chain carries TRBV6-6 and TRBJ2-1, with D perhaps being TRBD1 or TRBD2 (7 bases each). Trimming shortened V by 5 bases and J by 4 bases, and 18 bases separated the two germline ends. This CDR3 contains 16 residues. Germline lookup yields CDR1 MNHNY and CDR2 SVGAGI (reference sequence). The CDR3 coding sequence is TGTGCCAGCAGTCTCCTCGGGGGGACAGCTTACAATGAGCAGTTCTTC. It translates to CASSLLGGTAYNEQFF.

The chain links TRBV6-1 to TRBJ2-3; 10 bases fit TRBD1. Trimming cost V 1 base and J 5 bases; bases outside gene matches: 6. Germline V gives CDR1 MNHNS, CDR2 SASEGT. This CDR3 region has 16 residues. The CDR3: CASSEGGTGDIDTQYF. The CDR3, as DNA: TGTGCCAGCAGTGAAGGTGGGACAGGGGACATAGATACGCAGTATTTT.

The rearrangement uses TRBV5-4 and TRBJ1-2; 10 nucleotides match TRBD1. The J segment lost 6 bases and the V segment lost 4 bases, leaving 3 bases of the junction unmatched. The CDR3 loop spans 13 amino acids. Per germline, CDR1 SGHNT and CDR2 YYREEE (reference sequence). For the CDR3, the DNA is TGTGCCAGCAGCCCCGGGACAGGGGATGGCTACACCTTC. It yields the protein CASSPGTGDGYTF.

The J gene is TRBJ1-2, the V gene TRBV20-1; TRBD1 might be the D (6 bases). CDR1 DFQATT and CDR2 SNEGSKA come from the germline V gene (reference sequence). The V end lost 1 base, the J end lost 13 bases, and 13 bases lay between the germline ends. CDR3 length: 11 residues. CDR3 DNA sequence: TGCAGTGCTAGAGGGGGACACCAGACCACCTTC. Translated, it gives CSARGGHQTTF.

This clone was detected only a few times. The rearrangement joins TRBV4-2 to TRBJ1-1; D not resolved. Per the germline V gene, CDR1 is LGHNA and CDR2 is YNFKEQ. This CDR3 is built from 12 residues. Trimming removed 4 bases from V and 8 bases from J, with 11 bases in between. This CDR3 is CASSPWSGEAFF. The CDR3 DNA is TGTGCCAGCAGCCCTTGGAGCGGGGAAGCTTTCTTT.

This chain's CDR3 is CASSQETSSYGYTF. Written as DNA, the CDR3 is TGTGCCAGCAGCCAAGAGACCTCAAGTTATGGCTACACCTTC. The gene calls are TRBV4-2 and TRBJ1-2; D is ambiguous. Germline V gene sequence: CDR1 LGHNA, CDR2 YNFKEQ. V shed 0 bases and J shed 5 bases, with 10 bases lying between them. The CDR3 consists of 14 residues.

This chain joins TRBV5-4 and TRBJ2-1; 7 bases agree with TRBD2. The CDR3 runs to 15 residues. Germline-derived CDR1 and CDR2 are SGHNT and YYREEE (reference sequence). V was pared by 5 bases and J by 7 bases, with 12 bases of the junction left unmatched. CDR3 coding DNA: TGTGCCAGCAGTCTGGGGGGGGACCTGGGGAATGAGCAGTTCTTC. This codes for CASSLGGDLGNEQFF.

The rearrangement joins TRBV5-1 to TRBJ2-7, with TRBD2 matching 10 bases. The CDR3 runs to 13 residues. V was pared by 5 bases and J by 3 bases, with 2 bases of the junction left unmatched. In germline, CDR1 is SGHRS, CDR2 YFSETQ. The CDR3: CASRLAGSYEQYF. The DNA for the CDR3 is TGCGCCAGCAGACTAGCGGGGAGCTACGAGCAGTACTTC.

This clone showed up just once. The chain combines TRBV6-1 with TRBJ1-2; TRBD1 aligns across 7 bases. The V segment lost 1 base and the J segment 4 bases; nucleotides outside the gene matches: 9. The CDR3 extends over 16 amino acids. The germline V gene encodes CDR1 MNHNS and CDR2 SASEGT. The CDR3 loop is CASSEGWTGRVYGYTF. In nucleotides, the CDR3 is TGTGCCAGCAGTGAAGGGTGGACAGGAAGGGTCTATGGCTACACCTTC.

The DNA of the CDR3 is TGTGCCAGCCAGCGGGACTACCAATACAATGAGCAGTTCTTC. It codes for CASQRDYQYNEQFF. V gene TRBV11-2 combines with J gene TRBJ2-1; 7 bases line up with TRBD2. Germline V gene lookup returns CDR1 SGHAT and CDR2 FQNNGV. The CDR3 length is 14 residues. J gave up 4 bases and V 8 bases, and 8 bases lay outside the gene matches.

This clone was seen once. This rearrangement joins TRBV2 to TRBJ1-1; 7 positions match TRBD1. The CDR3 sequence is 14 residues long. Per the germline V gene, CDR1 is SNHLY and CDR2 is FYNNEI. V lost 5 bases to trimming and J lost 2 bases; unmatched junction nucleotides: 5. This CDR3 is CASSRTGANTEAFF. In nucleotides, the CDR3 is TGTGCCAGCAGTCGGACAGGAGCCAACACTGAAGCTTTCTTT. The full variable domain, in which reference TRBV2 and TRBJ1-1 provide the parts outside the CDR3, is EPEVTQTPSHQVTQMGQEVILRCVPISNHLYFYWYRQILGQKVEFLVSFYNNEISEKSEIFDDQFSVERPDGSNFTLKIRSTKLEDSAMYFCASSRTGANTEAFFGQGTRLTVV.

V is TRBV2 and J is TRBJ2-5, with 7 bases lining up with TRBD2. There are 13 residues in the CDR3. Losses at the gene ends were 4 bases for V and 7 bases for J; bases not matched to a gene: 6. Germline V gene data show CDR1 as SNHLY and CDR2 as FYNNEI. The CDR3 here is CASSAGGRGTQYF. DNA for the CDR3: TGTGCCAGCAGTGCGGGGGGTCGGGGGACCCAGTACTTC. Complete variable domain (other parts from reference TRBV2 and TRBJ2-5): EPEVTQTPSHQVTQMGQEVILRCVPISNHLYFYWYRQILGQKVEFLVSFYNNEISEKSEIFDDQFSVERPDGSNFTLKIRSTKLEDSAMYFCASSAGGRGTQYFGPGTRLLVL.

The chain links TRBV30 to TRBJ1-1, with a possible D match to TRBD1 (5 bases). CDR3 length: 10 residues. V dropped 5 bases and J dropped 7 bases, with 8 bases sitting between them. Germline V gives CDR1 GTSNPN, CDR2 SVGIG (reference sequence). This chain's CDR3 is CAWGGVEAFF. The CDR3 DNA reads TGTGCCTGGGGGGGGGTTGAAGCTTTCTTT.

This clone was observed a handful of times. The chain is built from TRBV13 and TRBJ1-1, with D perhaps matching TRBD1 (6 bases). The CDR3 length is 13 residues. Trimming removed 4 bases from V and 9 bases from J, with 15 bases in between. Germline-derived CDR1 and CDR2 are PRHDT and FYEKMQ (reference sequence). CDR3 protein: CASSSGTRLKAFF. CDR3 DNA: TGTGCCAGCAGCTCCGGGACACGCCTTAAAGCTTTCTTT. Looking up the rest from reference TRBV13 and TRBJ1-1 gives the full variable domain: AAGVIQSPRHLIKEKRETATLKCYPIPRHDTVYWYQQGPGQDPQFLISFYEKMQSDKGSIPDRFSAQQFSDYHSELNMSSLELGDSALYFCASSSGTRLKAFFGQGTRLTVV.

A few counts support this clone. The rearrangement joins TRBV19 to TRBJ2-7; TRBD1 aligns across 11 bases. Losses at the gene ends were 7 bases for V and 1 base for J; bases not matched to a gene: 12. This CDR3 has 17 residues. CDR1 is LNHDA, CDR2 SQIVND, per germline (reference sequence). The CDR3 DNA is TGTGCCAGTAAGTCCCTGGGACAGGGGGACACATCCTACGAGCAGTACTTC. Its protein product is CASKSLGQGDTSYEQYF.

The chain has TRBV7-6 and TRBJ2-7; the D call may be TRBD1 or TRBD2 (5 bases each). Germline-derived CDR1 and CDR2 are SGHVS and FNYEAQ. This CDR3 region has 15 residues. Trimming took off 5 bases at V and 2 bases at J, with 16 bases between the two ends. The CDR3 sequence: CASSGWDASTYEQYF. The CDR3 DNA follows: TGTGCCAGCAGCGGATGGGACGCCTCAACCTACGAGCAGTACTTC.

The rearrangement links TRBV27 to TRBJ2-3; TRBD2 matches at 10 bases. The germline V gene has CDR1 MNHEY and CDR2 SMNVEV (reference sequence). The ends lost 5 bases at V and 14 bases at J; junction bases unmatched: 13. The CDR3 spans 14 residues. CDR3 sequence: CASSPGTSARNPYF. The CDR3 DNA sequence: TGTGCCAGCAGTCCGGGGACTAGCGCTCGAAATCCGTATTTT.